These 5 T cell receptor beta chains came from one sample sequenced in a study of blood T cell repertoires in COVID-19. Clones were read by immunoSEQ multiplex PCR, and TCRdb kept only the in-frame ones, dropping some. The sample contains 350,000 or so clones, 88% of which appear only once. Sequencing used peripheral blood. The receptors were gathered from a woman in her thirties with COVID-19, enrolled during active disease.

The V and J genes are TRBV6-5 and TRBJ2-2, with TRBD2 matching over 8 bases. CDR3 length: 14 amino acids. Trimming removed 5 bases from V and 7 bases from J; junction bases left unmatched: 6. The germline CDR1 and CDR2 sequences are MNHEY and SVGAGI. The CDR3 coding sequence is TGTGCCAGCAGTCGGGGGGGCGGTGTCGGGGAGCTGTTTTTT. Its translation: CASSRGGGVGELFF.

This clone was seen a single time. The chain recombines TRBV5-1 with TRBJ1-1; D gene unclear. The CDR3 is 14 amino acids. Trimming removed 0 bases at V and 1 base at J, with 7 bases between. Germline CDR1 SGHRS, CDR2 YFSETQ. The CDR3 DNA sequence: TGCGCCAGCAGCTTGGCGACACGGAACACTGAAGCTTTCTTT. This sequence encodes CASSLATRNTEAFF.

The CDR3 spells CASSLGSQNIQYF. The CDR3 DNA follows: TGTGCCAGCAGCTTAGGTAGCCAAAACATTCAGTACTTC. The chain employs TRBV7-2 and TRBJ2-4; D call uncertain. V lost 1 base and J lost 5, with 6 bases in between. In germline, CDR1 is SGHTA, CDR2 FQGNSA. The length of the CDR3 is 13 residues.

This clone was recorded once. This chain connects TRBV3-1 (or the pseudogene TRBV3-2) to TRBJ2-3, with a weak D call TRBD1 (6 bases). V shed 1 base and J shed 6 bases, with 11 bases lying between them. CDR1 is LGHDT and CDR2 is YNNKEL in the germline V gene (reference sequence). CDR3 length: 14 amino acids. CDR3 residues: CASSQGGPPDTQYF. For the CDR3, the DNA is TGTGCCAGCAGCCAAGGGGGGCCCCCGGATACGCAGTATTTT.

This clone has just a few counts. The rearrangement uses TRBV7-2 and TRBJ2-1, with 12 bases fitting TRBD1. Looked up from germline, CDR1 is SGHTA and CDR2 is FQGNSA. Trimming cost V 1 base and J 8 bases; bases outside gene matches: 9. The CDR3 is 17 amino acids. CDR3 coding DNA: TGTGCCAGCAGCTTAGTGGGACAGGGGGCCCTTTTTGATGAGCAGTTCTTC. Protein: CASSLVGQGALFDEQFF.